The clone carrying this T cell receptor (beta chain) has a handful of counts. Germline CDR1 ENHRY, CDR2 SYGVKD. The CDR3 is 13 residues long. V trimming: 7 bases; J trimming: 5 bases; junction bases outside the gene matches: 4. TCRdb fed the 5' RACE reads into MiXCR, producing one record per CDR3 protein. The sample holds some 300,000 distinct CDR3 sequences, less than 9.5% seen once. This entry comes from a study of T cells after yellow fever vaccination. The source of this sequence is a man aged 18 to 30 who received the YFV17D yellow fever vaccine. The sample here was CD4+ T cells sorted from PBMCs, taken 5 days after the yellow fever booster vaccination. This chain connects TRBV10-3 to TRBJ2-3; TRBD1 aligns across 9 bases. The CDR3 loop reads CAINRDREDTQYF. CDR3 nucleotides: TGTGCCATCAACCGGGACAGGGAAGATACGCAGTATTTT.